The 23 T cell receptor beta chains below all came from one sample that was sequenced in a study of T cells after yellow fever vaccination. MiXCR, applied by TCRdb to the 5' RACE reads, yields one record per CDR3 protein. Here the sample spans hundreds of thousands of distinct CDR3 sequences, roughly a sixth being singletons. Sequences were derived from PBMCs, sampled before the yellow fever booster vaccination. The receptors were gathered from a young man who received the YFV17D yellow fever vaccine.

The chain couples TRBV20-1 to TRBJ1-2; 8 bases are shared with TRBD1. Germline trimming cut 5 bases from V and 6 bases from J; bases unmatched to any gene: 5. Looked up from germline, CDR1 is DFQATT and CDR2 is SNEGSKA (reference sequence). The CDR3 spans 12 residues. The CDR3: CSALDRGDGYTF. The CDR3 nucleotides read TGCAGTGCTCTCGACAGGGGAGATGGCTACACCTTC.

This clonotype occurred a few times. The chain has TRBV6-6 and TRBJ2-7, with D possibly TRBD1 on 6 matching bases. CDR1 is MNHNY and CDR2 is SVGAGI in the germline V gene (reference sequence). V was shortened by 7 bases and J by 2 bases, with 15 bases between the two germline ends. The length of the CDR3 is 14 residues. The CDR3 loop reads CASTHGGSPYEQYV. The CDR3 bases are TGTGCCAGCACCCATGGGGGCAGTCCCTACGAGCAGTACGTC.

The rearrangement links TRBV6-5 to TRBJ1-2; maybe TRBD1 (6 bases). This CDR3 comprises 16 residues. Germline V CDR1 and CDR2: MNHEY, SVGAGI. Trimming took off 0 bases at V and 2 bases at J, with 13 bases between the two ends. In DNA, the CDR3 is TGTGCCAGCAGTTACTCAGGGGGGGCAGGGAACTATGGCTACACCTTC. This sequence encodes CASSYSGGAGNYGYTF.

This clonotype showed up just a few times. V usage is TRBV6-2 or TRBV6-3 and J usage is TRBJ2-7, with TRBD2 as a possible D gene (6 bases). CDR3 length equals 13 residues. The V and J ends lost 6 bases and 5 bases respectively, with 14 bases between them. Germline V gives CDR1 MNHEY, CDR2 SVGEGT. This chain's CDR3 is CASSLGGSNEQYF. CDR3 sequence (DNA): TGTGCCAGCAGCTTGGGGGGTTCGAACGAGCAGTACTTC.

This sequence joins TRBV29-1 and TRBJ2-7; D perhaps matches TRBD2 (7 bases). Trimming shortened V by 7 bases and J by 5 bases, and 15 bases separated the two germline ends. This CDR3 contains 12 residues. CDR1 is SQVTM, CDR2 ANQGSEA, per germline. The CDR3: CSGATGGHEQYF. DNA of the CDR3: TGCAGCGGGGCCACCGGGGGGCACGAGCAGTACTTC.

The V gene is TRBV18, the J gene TRBJ2-1; D is possibly TRBD1 (6 bases). The CDR3 has 17 residues. The germline gives CDR1 KGHSH, CDR2 LQKENI. V gave up 1 base and J gave up 4 bases, with 17 bases separating them. Here the CDR3 reads CASSPHSGRGAYNEQFF. In DNA form, the CDR3 reads TGTGCCAGCTCACCACATTCGGGCAGGGGCGCTTACAATGAGCAGTTCTTC.

This clonotype was seen just once. The V call is TRBV5-1, the J call TRBJ2-3; the match to TRBD1 covers 9 bases. Per germline, CDR1 SGHRS and CDR2 YFSETQ. The CDR3 totals 13 residues. J was trimmed by 4 bases and V by 7 bases; bases with no gene match: 4. The CDR3 sequence is CASGQGSADTQYF. The CDR3 DNA reads as TGCGCCAGCGGACAGGGGTCTGCAGATACGCAGTATTTT.

This clonotype has a handful of counts. This rearrangement joins TRBV7-2 to TRBJ1-1, with 7 positions matching TRBD1. CDR3 size: 14 residues. The V gene end was trimmed by 3 bases and the J gene end by 7 bases; junction bases not matched to a gene: 8. Germline-derived CDR1 and CDR2 are SGHTA and FQGNSA. CDR3 in DNA: TGTGCCAGCAGCTTTAGCGAGACAGGGTTTGAAGCTTTCTTT. It encodes CASSFSETGFEAFF.

V is TRBV20-1 and J is TRBJ1-6; no reliable D call. The germline CDR1 and CDR2 sequences are DFQATT and SNEGSKA (reference sequence). V dropped 2 bases and J dropped 6 bases, with 5 bases sitting between them. The CDR3 totals 12 residues. CDR3 protein: CSARFINSPLHF. As DNA, the CDR3 is TGCAGTGCTAGATTTATTAATTCACCCCTCCACTTT.

Within the sample, this clonotype is large. The genes are TRBV6-4 and TRBJ2-6; 8 nucleotides line up with TRBD1. From germline, CDR1 is MRHNA and CDR2 SNTAGT. V lost 0 bases, J lost 2 bases, and 0 bases stayed unmatched. This CDR3 spans 16 amino acids. CDR3 nucleotide sequence: TGTGCCAGCAGTGACTCGACAGGGGCTGGGGCCAACGTCCTGACTTTC. Protein sequence: CASSDSTGAGANVLTF.

This chain uses TRBV7-3 with TRBJ2-1; no clear D. The V end lost 4 bases, the J end lost 0 bases, and 13 bases lay between the germline ends. Germline V gene lookup returns CDR1 SGHTA and CDR2 FQGTGA. This CDR3 has 16 residues. The CDR3 region has the DNA TGTGCCAGCAGCTCAACTCCCGGATACTCCTACAATGAGCAGTTCTTC. This translates into CASSSTPGYSYNEQFF.

The chain uses TRBV12-3 or TRBV12-4 and TRBJ1-2; D might be TRBD1 (6 bases). V was shortened by 5 bases and J by 1 base, with 11 bases between the two germline ends. The length of the CDR3 is 14 residues. CDR3 loop: CASSPPGHNYGYTF. CDR3 nucleotide sequence: TGTGCCAGCAGTCCACCGGGACATAACTATGGCTACACCTTC.

Here the CDR3 DNA reads TGTGCCACCAGCCGGGACAGGGGTTACGAGCAGTACTTC. Amino acid sequence: CATSRDRGYEQYF. V is TRBV15 and J is TRBJ2-7, with 10 bases fitting TRBD1. With V trimmed by 5 bases and J by 4 bases, 2 bases remained unmatched. Germline V lookup: CDR1 LNHNV, CDR2 YYDKDF (reference sequence). The CDR3 runs 13 residues.

The chain employs TRBV6-6 and TRBJ2-7; D may be TRBD1 (5 bases). This CDR3 region has 14 residues. Trimming took off 5 bases at V and 5 bases at J, with 16 bases between the two ends. Per the germline V gene, CDR1 is MNHNY and CDR2 is SVGAGI (reference sequence). The CDR3 loop is CASSTRQPEDEQYF. CDR3 nucleotides: TGTGCCAGCAGTACCAGACAGCCAGAGGACGAGCAGTACTTC.

The chain uses TRBV12-3 or TRBV12-4 and TRBJ2-3; D is unresolved. V gave up 7 bases and J gave up 4 bases, with 18 bases separating them. The CDR3 totals 15 residues. The CDR3: CASTRELGSADTQYF. CDR3 bases: TGTGCCAGCACTCGCGAATTAGGGTCGGCAGATACGCAGTATTTT.

This clonotype was found a few times. The CDR3 DNA follows: TGTGCCAGCACGCGGTTCTCCGGGACAGGACAGGAATCCTACGAGCAGTACGTC. Protein sequence: CASTRFSGTGQESYEQYV. The rearrangement joins TRBV21-1 to TRBJ2-7; TRBD1, the table's D call, lacks a check against the DNA. TRBV21-1 counts as a pseudogene. This CDR3 has 18 residues.

The chain couples TRBV6-1 to TRBJ1-1; no clear D gene. V dropped 2 bases and J dropped 1 base, with 8 bases sitting between them. CDR3 length: 14 residues. CDR1 and CDR2 from the germline V gene are MNHNS and SASEGT. CDR3 in amino acids: CASSERPRNTEAFF. The DNA for the CDR3 is TGTGCCAGCAGTGAAAGGCCTCGGAACACTGAAGCTTTCTTT.

There are a few counts of this clonotype. The chain employs TRBV30 and TRBJ2-3, with D maybe TRBD2 (5 bases). CDR1 GTSNPN and CDR2 SVGIG come from the germline V gene (reference sequence). V was clipped by 4 bases and J by 8 bases, with 19 bases between them. The CDR3 runs to 14 residues. CDR3 amino acids: CAWNLASSVGTQYF. The DNA for the CDR3 is TGTGCCTGGAACCTAGCCTCTTCTGTGGGTACGCAGTATTTT.

This clonotype has just a few counts. The chain has TRBV9 and TRBJ1-2; D not resolved. The V end was cut by 3 bases, the J end by 0 bases, with 12 bases between. Germline V lookup: CDR1 SGDLS, CDR2 YYNGEE. The CDR3 spans 15 residues. The CDR3 bases are TGTGCCAGCAGCGAAACGGACCGAACTAACTATGGCTACACCTTC. It codes for CASSETDRTNYGYTF.

This clonotype was counted between two and nine times. The chain carries TRBV20-1 and TRBJ1-1, with no clear D. The CDR3 has 13 residues. Deletions cut 1 base from V and 6 bases from J, with 12 bases between. The germline gives CDR1 DFQATT, CDR2 SNEGSKA (reference sequence). The CDR3 here is CSARAPGGAEAFF. The CDR3, as DNA: TGCAGTGCTAGAGCCCCAGGTGGGGCTGAAGCTTTCTTT.

This clonotype has a handful of counts. This rearrangement joins TRBV5-5 to TRBJ2-5, with 10 positions matching TRBD1. CDR3 length: 15 residues. Germline-derived CDR1 and CDR2 are SGHKS and YYEKEE (reference sequence). V shed 3 bases and J 5 bases; nucleotides not matched to a gene: 7. CDR3 in amino acids: CASSSTGTGDETQYF. DNA of the CDR3: TGTGCCAGCAGCTCTACCGGGACAGGGGACGAGACCCAGTACTTC.

V usage is TRBV6-2 or TRBV6-3 and J usage is TRBJ2-1, with TRBD2 matching 9 bases. The J segment lost 0 bases and the V segment lost 3 bases, leaving 6 bases of the junction unmatched. The CDR3 consists of 17 residues. Germline CDR1 MNHEY, CDR2 SVGEGT. The CDR3 DNA reads TGTGCCAGCAGTTATACGGTACTAGCGGGCTCCTACAATGAGCAGTTCTTC. Residues: CASSYTVLAGSYNEQFF.

This clonotype occurred a few times. V usage is TRBV18 and J usage is TRBJ1-5; the D is unclear. V lost 2 bases and J 6 bases, leaving 17 bases between the germline ends. The CDR3 is 16 amino acids. Germline V lookup: CDR1 KGHSH, CDR2 LQKENI. The CDR3 region has the DNA TGTGCCAGCTCACCAGCGACCCCGAAGGAGGTTCAGCCCCAGCATTTT. Translated, it gives CASSPATPKEVQPQHF.